This T cell receptor (beta chain) stems from a study of blood T cell repertoires in COVID-19. Across the whole study: PBMCs, B-cell-depleted T cells, or T cells were the source of the cDNA or gDNA that made up the material.

The CDR3 has 17 residues. Trimming at V came to 1 base and at J to 5 bases, leaving 9 bases not matched to a gene. The germline V gene encodes CDR1 KGHSH and CDR2 LQKENI. Clones were read by immunoSEQ multiplex PCR, and TCRdb kept only the in-frame ones, dropping some. The sample shows approximately 310,000 clones, about 85% of them seen only once. This receptor was taken from a woman aged 25 to 39 who had been exposed to COVID-19. J is TRBJ1-5 and V is TRBV18, with 9 bases fitting TRBD1. The sequenced sample was PBMCs or T cells enriched from blood (not recorded which). CDR3 sequence (DNA): TGTGCCAGCTCACCACGTGGCGAGGACAGGGGAGATCAGCCCCAGCATTTT. Protein sequence: CASSPRGEDRGDQPQHF.